The present T cell receptor (beta chain) was sequenced within a study of T-cell memory formation after mild COVID-19. The wider study: TCR clusters were mostly donor specific.

TCRalpha and TCRbeta libraries used 5'RACE with constant-segment primers and UMIs. TCRdb itself ran the 5' RACE reads through MiXCR, one entry per CDR3 protein. The data hold 350,000 to 550,000 distinct CDR3 sequences, with 15% to 20% observed a single time. Study-wide findings and caveats: Largely, contracting CD4+ clones fell within CM and EM, and contracting CD8+ clones within EMRA.

This clonotype showed up many times. The antigen is unknown. V shed 1 base and J 5 bases; nucleotides not matched to a gene: 3. The germline gives CDR1 SGHRS, CDR2 YFSETQ. The CDR3 sequence is 15 residues long. The chain carries TRBV5-1 and TRBJ2-2, with 9 bases aligning to TRBD1. This clonotype originated in a man between 18 and 29 years old who had mild COVID-19 (a few samples of this study predate the infection). Cell type and time point are not known. The sample comprised PBMCs or a T cell subset sorted from them (not recorded which). CDR3 DNA: TGCGCCAGCAGCTTGATGGGACAGGGAACCGGGGAGCTGTTTTTT. It codes for CASSLMGQGTGELFF.